The T cell receptor beta chain described here comes from a study of T cell responses to AZD1222 COVID-19 vaccine. General study results and limits: Sampling captured repertoires only after the peak T cell response. Close to half of spike-specific TCRs reportedly recognize unmutated variant regions. Increases in Spike-specific TCR breadth and depth were seen after two AZD1222 doses.

Details on this clone: Its target is unknown.

Germline V gene lookup returns CDR1 LNHDA and CDR2 SQIVND (reference sequence). V lost 4 bases, J lost 1 base, and 3 bases stayed unmatched. The CDR3 spans 15 residues. Repertoires were generated with immunoSEQ multiplex PCR, while TCRdb's copy carries only in-frame clones and drops some. The data show roughly 77,000 clones, with around 90% seen just once and 4% to 5.5% held by the top ten. The V gene is TRBV19, the J gene TRBJ2-2, with 7 nucleotides matching TRBD1. The source of this sequence is an adult in good health. Sequencing used peripheral blood, obtained on day 0 of MenACWY control vaccination. This chain's CDR3 is CASSTGTENTGELFF. CDR3 nucleotides: TGTGCCAGTAGTACCGGGACAGAGAACACCGGGGAGCTGTTTTTT.